Below, 23 T cell receptor beta chains from the same sample are listed, as sequenced in a study of blood T cell repertoires in COVID-19 (dated by TCRdb to about 2020). Libraries were built with the immunoSEQ multiplex PCR assay. As stored in TCRdb, this immuneACCESS dataset retains in-frame rearrangements with V and J assigned. A fraction of the clones does not appear; measured against another copy, unresolved V genes explain less than half of the discrepancy, and the remainder lacks a known reason. The sample has 200,000 to 250,000 clones on record, over 80% of them singletons. In total, the top ten clones hold about 7% of the sample. What was sequenced was PBMCs or T cells enriched from blood (not recorded which). These TCRs come from a middle-aged woman who had recovered from COVID-19.

This clone was counted between two and nine times. The rearrangement links TRBV6-5 to TRBJ2-7; D unclear. From germline, CDR1 is MNHEY and CDR2 SVGAGI. The CDR3 length is 13 residues. Trimming took off 6 bases at V and 4 bases at J, with 13 bases between the two ends. The CDR3 DNA follows: TGTGCCAGCAGCACGGAGCAAGGTTACGAGCAGTACTTC. Translating it yields CASSTEQGYEQYF.

The CDR3 loop reads CASSILGGHYTF. The DNA for the CDR3 is TGTGCCAGTAGTATCCTCGGAGGGCACTACACCTTC. The V call is TRBV19, the J call TRBJ1-2; D not certain. V lost 3 bases to trimming and J lost 10 bases, with 12 bases between them. Per germline, CDR1 LNHDA and CDR2 SQIVND (reference sequence). CDR3 length: 12 residues.

The chain employs TRBV27 and TRBJ2-3; TRBD2 matches at 13 bases. Germline V gene lookup returns CDR1 MNHEY and CDR2 SMNVEV (reference sequence). This CDR3 has 16 amino acids. V was pared by 6 bases and J by 7 bases, with 10 bases of the junction left unmatched. The CDR3 sequence: CASSRGRLAGGNTQYF. For the CDR3, the DNA is TGTGCCAGCAGCCGAGGGCGACTAGCGGGAGGCAATACGCAGTATTTT.

V usage is TRBV6-2 or TRBV6-3 and J usage is TRBJ2-2, with 13 bases fitting TRBD2. V was pared by 5 bases and J by 4 bases, with 4 bases of the junction left unmatched. In germline, CDR1 is MNHEY, CDR2 SVGEGT. The CDR3 sequence is 16 residues long. CDR3 residues: CASSHRTSGSTGELFF. As DNA, the CDR3 is TGTGCCAGCAGTCATAGGACTAGCGGGAGCACCGGGGAGCTGTTTTTT.

The chain combines TRBV7-9 with TRBJ2-1; 8 bases match TRBD2. There are 16 residues in the CDR3. With V trimmed by 4 bases and J by 8 bases, 13 bases remained unmatched. Germline CDR1 is SEHNR and CDR2 is FQNEAQ (reference sequence). The CDR3 DNA sequence: TGTGCCAGCAGCTCGACCGGGACTAGAGTATCCGATGAGCAGTTCTTC. Amino acid sequence: CASSSTGTRVSDEQFF.

The gene calls are TRBV6-5 and TRBJ2-1; possibly TRBD2 for D (6 bases). Germline V gene data show CDR1 as MNHEY and CDR2 as SVGAGI. V was shortened by 4 bases and J by 9 bases, with 16 bases between the two germline ends. The CDR3 extends over 14 amino acids. This CDR3 is CASSFGTYGVEQFF. The CDR3 coding sequence is TGTGCCAGCAGTTTCGGGACTTACGGGGTTGAGCAGTTCTTC.

The rearrangement uses TRBV6-2 or TRBV6-3 and TRBJ1-2, with D unclear. This CDR3 spans 12 amino acids. From germline, CDR1 is MNHEY and CDR2 SVGEGT. Trimming removed 5 bases at V and 4 bases at J, with 8 bases between. Here the CDR3 reads CASSDDTYGYTF. CDR3 nucleotide sequence: TGTGCCAGCAGTGACGACACCTATGGCTACACCTTC.

The chain couples TRBV27 to TRBJ1-5; D is perhaps TRBD1 (5 bases). The V and J ends lost 3 bases and 2 bases respectively, with 11 bases between them. This CDR3 is 15 amino acids long. The germline CDR1 and CDR2 sequences are MNHEY and SMNVEV (reference sequence). In DNA form, the CDR3 reads TGTGCCAGCAGTTTTCGGGGGGTAGGCAATCAGCCCCAGCATTTT. As protein: CASSFRGVGNQPQHF.

The chain recombines TRBV6-6 with TRBJ1-1, with D perhaps matching TRBD1 (6 bases). V was clipped by 2 bases and J by 3 bases, with 7 bases between them. The CDR3 sequence is 13 residues long. Germline CDR1 and CDR2: MNHNY and SVGAGI (reference sequence). DNA of the CDR3: TGTGCCAGCAGTTACAGGACAGACACTGAAGCTTTCTTT. It specifies CASSYRTDTEAFF.

This clone was seen once. The rearrangement uses TRBV6-2 or TRBV6-3 and TRBJ2-3, with TRBD2 matching 12 bases. V gave up 2 bases and J gave up 0 bases; unmatched junction bases: 3. Germline V gene lookup returns CDR1 MNHEY and CDR2 SVGEGT. The CDR3 extends over 17 amino acids. The CDR3 nucleotides read TGTGCCAGCAGTTACCTAGCGGGAGGGCCTAGCACAGATACGCAGTATTTT. This gives the protein CASSYLAGGPSTDTQYF.

Here the CDR3 DNA reads TGTGCCAGCAGCTTAACAGGGCGGGCTCAGCCCCAGCATTTT. Protein: CASSLTGRAQPQHF. The V gene is TRBV7-2, the J gene TRBJ1-5, with D tentatively TRBD1 (6 bases). The CDR3 loop spans 14 amino acids. CDR1 is SGHTA, CDR2 FQGNSA, per germline. Trimming left V 2 bases short and J 6 bases short, with 11 bases between.

V is TRBV28 and J is TRBJ2-1, with D possibly TRBD1 on 5 matching bases. The ends were cut back, 2 bases at V and 0 bases at J, with 11 bases in the middle. Germline assignment: CDR1 MDHEN and CDR2 SYDVKM. The CDR3 is 16 amino acids. The CDR3 sequence: CASSLQGTSSYNEQFF. CDR3 sequence (DNA): TGTGCCAGCAGTTTACAGGGAACGAGCTCCTACAATGAGCAGTTCTTC.

This clone has just one count. The chain has TRBV2 and TRBJ2-7; 15 positions match TRBD2. The germline V gene encodes CDR1 SNHLY and CDR2 FYNNEI. The CDR3 has 16 amino acids. Trimming at V came to 0 bases and at J to 4 bases, leaving 1 base not matched to a gene. CDR3 sequence (DNA): TGTGCCAGCAGTGAAGCCGGACTAGCGGGAGGGTACGAGCAGTACTTC. Translation gives CASSEAGLAGGYEQYF.

In this sample, this clone turned up once. This chain links TRBV24-1 with TRBJ1-5; TRBD1 is a possible D gene (5 bases). CDR1 is KGHDR, CDR2 SFDVKD, per germline. V was shortened by 2 bases and J by 7 bases, with 5 bases between the two germline ends. This CDR3 comprises 12 residues. CDR3 sequence (DNA): TGTGCCACCAGTGATTGGGGCCAGCCCCAGCATTTT. Amino acid sequence: CATSDWGQPQHF.

With respect to this clone: One end of the junction fails to match germline, which may point to a read error. The V call is TRBV7-2, the J call TRBJ2-1; 8 nucleotides match TRBD1. The germline CDR1 and CDR2 sequences are SGHTA and FQGNSA. The CDR3 runs to 14 residues. CDR3 region: CASSLASGVRGLVF. CDR3 DNA: TGTGCCAGCAGCTTAGCGTCGGGGGTCAGGGGGCTAGTCTTC.

V gene TRBV6-5 combines with J gene TRBJ1-6, with D unresolved. V was cut by 8 bases and J by 5 bases, with 7 bases left in between. CDR3 size: 12 residues. Germline-derived CDR1 and CDR2 are MNHEY and SVGAGI. CDR3 nucleotides: TGTGCCAGCTCCACTAATAATTCACCCCTCCACTTT. Residues: CASSTNNSPLHF.

The CDR3: CASSQDIRGFDQPQHF. The DNA of the CDR3 is TGCGCCAGCAGCCAAGATATTCGGGGATTTGATCAGCCCCAGCATTTT. The chain joins TRBV4-1 to TRBJ1-5, with no clear D. CDR3 length: 16 residues. Trimming removed 0 bases at V and 5 bases at J, with 14 bases between. CDR1 and CDR2 from the germline V gene are MGHRA and YSYEKL.

V usage is TRBV5-4 and J usage is TRBJ1-4, with TRBD1 as a possible D gene (5 bases). There are 14 residues in the CDR3. CDR1 and CDR2 from the germline V gene are SGHNT and YYREEE (reference sequence). V shed 3 bases and J shed 6 bases, with 12 bases lying between them. CDR3 in DNA: TGTGCCAGCAGCTCGCAGGGTAGAGATGAAAAACTGTTTTTT. Protein: CASSSQGRDEKLFF.

This sequence joins TRBV19 and TRBJ1-1; maybe TRBD1 (6 bases). The CDR3 is 16 amino acids. CDR1 is LNHDA and CDR2 is SQIVND in the germline V gene (reference sequence). The V end was cut by 3 bases, the J end by 1 base, with 15 bases between. In DNA form, the CDR3 reads TGTGCCAGTAGTATCTGGACAGATAAGAAGAACACTGAAGCTTTCTTT. It codes for CASSIWTDKKNTEAFF.

In DNA, the CDR3 is TGCGCCAGCAGCTTGGGTGGGACAGAAGATAATTCACCCCTCCACTTT. Translating it yields CASSLGGTEDNSPLHF. J is TRBJ1-6 and V is TRBV5-1, with TRBD1 matching over 7 bases. Germline CDR1 SGHRS, CDR2 YFSETQ. The CDR3 length is 16 residues. J gave up 5 bases and V 0 bases, and 5 bases lay outside the gene matches.

This clone was seen once. This chain links TRBV5-1 with TRBJ1-4, with D possibly TRBD1 on 5 matching bases. This CDR3 is built from 15 residues. Germline CDR1 and CDR2: SGHRS and YFSETQ. With 2 bases removed from V and 12 bases from J, the gap between germline ends came to 20 bases. The CDR3, as DNA: TGCGCCAGCAGCTTTTTGGCAGGGTCAGCCTCGGAACTGTTTTTT. This encodes CASSFLAGSASELFF.

The chain's CDR3 is CASSKTGGVETQYF. CDR3 nucleotide sequence: TGTGCCAGCAGCAAAACAGGGGGCGTAGAGACCCAGTACTTC. V and J are TRBV7-2 and TRBJ2-5; TRBD1 agrees at 9 bases. V was clipped by 5 bases and J by 4 bases; unmatched bases: 5. The CDR3 runs 14 residues. Germline CDR1 is SGHTA and CDR2 is FQGNSA.

The rearrangement links TRBV28 to TRBJ1-2, with D perhaps TRBD1 (5 bases). The CDR3 runs 13 residues. Germline V gene sequence: CDR1 MDHEN, CDR2 SYDVKM. Trimming took off 2 bases at V and 6 bases at J, with 10 bases between the two ends. The CDR3 DNA follows: TGTGCCAGCAGTTTAGGGGCAGGGAATGGCTACACCTTC. It encodes CASSLGAGNGYTF.